Presented here are 27 T cell receptor beta chains from one specimen sequenced in a study of T cells in Graves' hyperthyroidism and ophthalmopathy. Amplified regions were TCR beta CDR3 sequences from RNA transcripts. The HTBI primer set drove a first-round RT-PCR of the TCR CDR3. TCRdb redid the calling of the multiplex PCR reads with MiXCR, one entry per CDR3 protein. The sample includes around 610,000 distinct CDR3 sequences, roughly 14% of them seen just once. Sequencing was carried out using blood. The source of these receptors is a woman aged 40 to 50 with Graves' ophthalmopathy.

This clonotype was counted many times. V and J are TRBV4-1 and TRBJ2-5; 7 bases agree with TRBD1. Trimming cost V 0 bases and J 7 bases; bases outside gene matches: 11. The CDR3 loop spans 16 amino acids. Germline assignment: CDR1 MGHRA and CDR2 YSYEKL. The CDR3 here is CASSQETGRGSGTQYF. The CDR3 nucleotides read TGCGCCAGCAGCCAAGAAACGGGCAGGGGGTCGGGGACCCAGTACTTC.

This clonotype was seen at least ten times. The chain employs TRBV15 and TRBJ1-5, with a weak D call TRBD1 (5 bases). Germline V gene sequence: CDR1 LNHNV, CDR2 YYDKDF (reference sequence). V gave up 1 base and J gave up 7 bases, with 11 bases separating them. CDR3 length equals 14 residues. DNA of the CDR3: TGTGCCACCAGCAGAGGTAGGGGCCTACAGCCCCAGCATTTT. Protein product: CATSRGRGLQPQHF.

The chain is built from TRBV4-3 and TRBJ2-5; 10 bases align to TRBD1. After removal of 3 bases from V and 5 bases from J, the junction contained 12 bases not matched to a gene. This CDR3 contains 17 residues. Germline-derived CDR1 and CDR2 are LGHNA and YSLEER. CDR3 sequence (DNA): TGCGCCAGCAGCCAGGCTCTGACAGGGGGCTTCATGGAGACCCAGTACTTC. Protein product: CASSQALTGGFMETQYF.

To note about this clonotype: This may come from a read error, since a much larger clone is one base off. This sequence joins TRBV11-2 and TRBJ1-2, with a possible D match to TRBD1 (5 bases). The CDR3 has 15 residues. Germline-derived CDR1 and CDR2 are SGHAT and FQNNGV. V lost 6 bases to trimming and J lost 1 base, with 15 bases between them. CDR3 loop: CASRALAGYNYGYTF. The CDR3 nucleotides read TGTGCCAGCAGGGCCCTCGCAGGGTATAACTATGGCTACACCTTC.

This clonotype turned up a few times. The chain couples TRBV5-1 to TRBJ2-7; D unresolved. CDR3 size: 15 residues. Trimming cost V 7 bases and J 2 bases, with 19 bases left between them. CDR1 is SGHRS, CDR2 YFSETQ, per germline. The CDR3 here is CASGSGWNPAYEQYF. The CDR3 DNA sequence: TGCGCCAGCGGAAGTGGTTGGAACCCTGCCTACGAGCAGTACTTC.

This clonotype was observed at least ten times. The J gene is TRBJ2-7, the V gene TRBV28; weak D call: TRBD1 (6 bases). The germline V gene has CDR1 MDHEN and CDR2 SYDVKM. V lost 4 bases and J 5 bases, leaving 12 bases between the germline ends. This CDR3 has 13 residues. CDR3 amino acids: CASSWATGDEQYF. The CDR3 DNA follows: TGTGCCAGCAGTTGGGCGACAGGTGACGAGCAGTACTTC.

The chain employs TRBV5-1 and TRBJ2-7; TRBD2 is a possible D gene (6 bases). V was trimmed by 3 bases and J by 0 bases, leaving 16 bases between them. The germline V gene has CDR1 SGHRS and CDR2 YFSETQ. The CDR3 is 16 amino acids. CDR3 in amino acids: CASSWGPSASSYEQYF. The CDR3 DNA reads TGCGCCAGCAGCTGGGGCCCTAGCGCGAGCTCCTACGAGCAGTACTTC.

This clonotype was observed at least ten times. The genes are TRBV6-5 and TRBJ1-1; D not certain. Trimming stripped 5 bases from V and 0 bases from J, with 7 bases between. The CDR3 totals 13 residues. Germline CDR1 MNHEY, CDR2 SVGAGI. CDR3 loop: CASSNQLNTEAFF. The CDR3 nucleotides read TGTGCCAGCAGTAATCAGCTGAACACTGAAGCTTTCTTT.

This clonotype was counted only a few times. This chain uses TRBV19 with TRBJ2-7, with a tentative D call TRBD2 (6 bases). The germline V gene has CDR1 LNHDA and CDR2 SQIVND (reference sequence). V was cut by 5 bases and J by 3 bases, with 23 bases left in between. The CDR3 is 17 amino acids. CDR3 residues: CASSQEGPLIVVYEQYF. The CDR3 DNA reads as TGTGCCAGTAGTCAGGAGGGCCCTCTGATCGTCGTCTACGAGCAGTACTTC.

Many counts were recorded for this clonotype. The V gene is TRBV6-5, the J gene TRBJ1-1, with unresolved D. Trimming pared 7 bases from V and 9 bases from J, leaving 18 bases between. This CDR3 has 13 residues. Germline V lookup: CDR1 MNHEY, CDR2 SVGAGI. CDR3 in amino acids: CASTNLWQTKAFF. CDR3 in DNA: TGTGCCAGCACCAACCTCTGGCAGACGAAAGCTTTCTTT.

The chain uses TRBV6-1 and TRBJ1-1, with D unresolved. The CDR3 has 13 residues. Trimming stripped 6 bases from V and 1 base from J, with 9 bases between. The germline CDR1 and CDR2 sequences are MNHNS and SASEGT. CDR3 loop: CASSKGTNTEAFF. In nucleotides, the CDR3 is TGTGCCAGCAGCAAGGGAACGAACACTGAAGCTTTCTTT.

V and J are TRBV20-1 and TRBJ2-5; 7 bases line up with TRBD2. The CDR3 length is 15 residues. The ends lost 1 base at V and 5 bases at J; junction bases unmatched: 10. The germline gives CDR1 DFQATT, CDR2 SNEGSKA (reference sequence). CDR3 residues: CSARAASGTWETQYF. The CDR3 nucleotides are TGCAGTGCTAGAGCCGCTAGCGGTACATGGGAGACCCAGTACTTC.

This clonotype was counted a few times. This chain uses TRBV6-5 with TRBJ1-1, with 9 nucleotides matching TRBD1. The CDR3 covers 14 residues. Losses at the gene ends were 3 bases for V and 6 bases for J; bases not matched to a gene: 5. CDR1 and CDR2 (germline): MNHEY, SVGAGI. CDR3 region: CASSYGDRDPEAFF. The CDR3 DNA sequence: TGTGCCAGCAGTTATGGGGACAGGGACCCTGAAGCTTTCTTT.

CDR3 sequence reads: CASRGAVYGYTF. In DNA, the CDR3 is TGTGCCAGCAGGGGCGCGGTGTATGGCTACACCTTC. The rearrangement links TRBV12-3 or TRBV12-4 to TRBJ1-2; D unresolved. The V gene lost 6 bases and the J gene lost 5 bases, with 10 bases spanning the gap. The CDR3 spans 12 residues.

This clonotype has more than one count but fewer than ten. The chain joins TRBV28 to TRBJ2-2, with D maybe TRBD2 (5 bases). V gave up 3 bases and J gave up 9 bases, with 8 bases separating them. Per germline, CDR1 MDHEN and CDR2 SYDVKM. This CDR3 is 12 amino acids long. DNA of the CDR3: TGTGCCAGCAGTTTTTCCGGGAGGGAGCTGTTTTTT. The encoded protein is CASSFSGRELFF.

At least ten counts were recorded for this clonotype. V is TRBV30 and J is TRBJ2-7; D gene unclear. This CDR3 has 12 residues. The ends were cut back, 0 bases at V and 3 bases at J, with 6 bases in the middle. In germline, CDR1 is GTSNPN, CDR2 SVGIG (reference sequence). In DNA, the CDR3 is TGTGCCTGGAGTGTACCAGGCTACGAGCAGTACTTC. Translating it yields CAWSVPGYEQYF. Drawing the rest from reference TRBV30 and TRBJ2-7, the complete variable domain is SQTIHQWPATLVQPVGSPLSLECTVEGTSNPNLYWYRQAAGRGLQLLFYSVGIGQISSEVPQNLSASRPQDRQFILSSKKLLLSDSGFYLCAWSVPGYEQYFGPGTRLTVT.

This clonotype showed up just a few times. The chain recombines TRBV6-5 with TRBJ2-5; TRBD2 is a possible D gene (5 bases). CDR3 size: 15 residues. Germline V gives CDR1 MNHEY, CDR2 SVGAGI. Trimming took off 2 bases at V and 1 base at J, with 11 bases between the two ends. CDR3 region: CASSYGASLQETQYF. CDR3 nucleotide sequence: TGTGCCAGCAGTTACGGTGCTAGCCTCCAAGAGACCCAGTACTTC.

This clonotype was seen many times. The chain couples TRBV20-1 to TRBJ1-1; D not certain. The V and J ends lost 1 base and 1 base respectively, with 7 bases between them. The CDR3 sequence is 13 residues long. Germline V lookup: CDR1 DFQATT, CDR2 SNEGSKA (reference sequence). DNA for the CDR3: TGCAGTGCTAGAGTTGGGTGGAACACTGAAGCTTTCTTT. Translated: CSARVGWNTEAFF.

This clonotype came up many times. This chain joins TRBV12-3 or TRBV12-4 and TRBJ2-2; D remains unclear. The CDR3 extends over 12 amino acids. The V end lost 8 bases, the J end lost 5 bases, and 9 bases lay between the germline ends. This CDR3 reads CASLPETGELFF. CDR3 bases: TGTGCCAGCCTCCCAGAAACCGGGGAGCTGTTTTTT.

As concerns this clonotype: The junction departs from germline at one end; a sequencing error may be responsible. The CDR3 DNA sequence: TGTGCCAACAGAACAGCAGGGACGAGACGTGGCAACACCTTC. Amino acids: CANRTAGTRRGNTF. The genes are TRBV12-3 or TRBV12-4 and TRBJ1-2, with D possibly being TRBD1 (5 bases). This CDR3 has 14 amino acids.

The sample holds a few counts of this clonotype. The V call is TRBV6-2 or TRBV6-3, the J call TRBJ1-1; TRBD1 matches at 8 bases. CDR1 is MNHEY and CDR2 is SVGEGT in the germline V gene. CDR3 length: 14 residues. Trimming removed 6 bases from V and 5 bases from J; junction bases left unmatched: 8. The CDR3 DNA is TGTGCCAGCAGACGCGGACAGGGATGGACTGAAGCTTTCTTT. As protein: CASRRGQGWTEAFF.

The rearrangement uses TRBV6-1 and TRBJ2-3; D is unresolved. Germline loops: CDR1 MNHNS, CDR2 SASEGT. Trimming left V 3 bases short and J 5 bases short, with 6 bases between. The CDR3 consists of 12 residues. The DNA of the CDR3 is TGTGCCAGCAGTGAGGATAGAGATACGCAGTATTTT. Encoded protein: CASSEDRDTQYF.

This clonotype was seen repeatedly, ten times or more. V is TRBV12-3 or TRBV12-4 and J is TRBJ2-7, with 8 bases aligning to TRBD2. This CDR3 has 15 amino acids. Losses at the gene ends were 5 bases for V and 2 bases for J; bases not matched to a gene: 8. CDR3 region: CASSPIAGGTYEQYF. The CDR3 DNA follows: TGTGCCAGCAGTCCAATTGCGGGAGGCACCTACGAGCAGTACTTC.

The chain links TRBV5-1 to TRBJ2-2, with D perhaps matching TRBD1 or TRBD2 (6 bases each). Germline-derived CDR1 and CDR2 are SGHRS and YFSETQ. The CDR3 has 15 residues. With 1 base removed from V and 4 bases from J, the gap between germline ends came to 11 bases. The CDR3 DNA follows: TGCGCCAGCAGCTTGAACGGGGGCATCACCGGGGAGCTGTTTTTT. Translation: CASSLNGGITGELFF.

This clonotype was detected ten times or more. The CDR3 is CAISESSMLGGSSGYTF. The CDR3 DNA sequence: TGTGCCATCAGTGAGTCGAGCATGTTAGGGGGATCAAGTGGCTACACCTTC. V gene TRBV10-3 combines with J gene TRBJ1-2; D perhaps matches TRBD1 (6 bases). The CDR3 extends over 17 amino acids. Germline V gene data show CDR1 as ENHRY and CDR2 as SYGVKD. The V gene lost 0 bases and the J gene lost 7 bases, with 21 bases spanning the gap.

As concerns this clonotype: A junction end diverges from the germline sequence, so it may reflect a read error. V usage is TRBV20-1 and J usage is TRBJ2-7; 7 positions agree with TRBD2. The V gene's germline CDR1 is DFQATT and CDR2 SNEGSKA (reference sequence). The CDR3 is 14 residues long. The CDR3 DNA follows: TGCAGTGCCGAACCAGGCGGGAGCTCCTATGAGCAGTACTTC. Its protein is CSAEPGGSSYEQYF.

This clonotype was recorded a few times. The chain is built from TRBV30 and TRBJ1-3; D uncertain. V lost 3 bases and J lost 5, with 8 bases in between. Germline CDR1 is GTSNPN and CDR2 is SVGIG (reference sequence). The CDR3 sequence is 12 residues long. For the CDR3, the DNA is TGTGCCTGGAGGGAGGATCGAAACACCATATATTTT. Translating it yields CAWREDRNTIYF.